The clone carrying this T cell receptor (beta chain) showed up many times. The sample belongs to a study of Graves' ophthalmopathy and Graves' hyperthyroidism. The wider study: Peripheral blood was gathered at the point of initial diagnosis, before any treatment started.

The CDR3 loop spans 15 amino acids. Per the germline V gene, CDR1 is SGHRS and CDR2 is YFSETQ. Trimming took off 4 bases at V and 6 bases at J, with 19 bases between the two ends. Pregnancy or lactation, uncontrolled infections and other autoimmune diseases were grounds for excluding patients. RNA transcripts served as template for amplifying TCR beta CDR3 sequences. Second-round multiplex PCR came after first-round RT-PCR with HTBI primers. TCRdb fed the multiplex PCR reads into MiXCR, producing one record per CDR3 protein. The data show 200,000 to 250,000 distinct CDR3 sequences, 20% to 25% seen once.

The sample consisted of peripheral blood. This chain joins TRBV5-1 and TRBJ2-5, with a possible D match to TRBD2 (7 bases). The origin of this receptor is a woman between 50 and 59 years old with Graves' ophthalmopathy. The CDR3 region is CASSGTRGAAKTQYF. DNA for the CDR3: TGCGCCAGCAGCGGTACTCGGGGGGCAGCGAAGACCCAGTACTTC.